This TCR beta chain was identified in a study of cytomegalovirus exposure and HLA in healthy donors (dated by TCRdb to the late 2010s). At the level of the whole study: According to an earlier analysis of 550 to 750 of the donors, 150 million to 200 million T cells yielded some 120 million unique TCR beta sequences and 276 Gb of sequence data. In a later analysis, previously published TCR beta repertoires from hundreds of donors were re-analyzed and high-resolution HLA genotyping was added so that TCR occurrence patterns could be studied. Along with the approximately 670-subject first cohort, a separate validation cohort of around 120 different subjects was used. Using immunosequencing, the study profiled T cell repertoires from fewer than 850 subjects and related those repertoires to cytomegalovirus serostatus. Every discovery cohort repertoire had been produced on one sequencing platform. Typing coverage varied by locus: roughly 620-630 donors for A, B, C, DRB1 and DQB1; approximately 520 for DQA1; some 610 for DPA1; some 470 for DPB1. Around 300 gigabases of sequencing data and 70 million to 100 million unique TCR sequences were included in an early release covering about 700 HLA-typed donors. An earlier analysis of 500 to 750 of the donors applied high-throughput TCR beta sequencing to assess whether each TCR beta V gene segment acted as functional or pseudogenic. The study was designed to test whether signatures of past pathogen exposure could be identified by cataloging public T cell receptors. Among some 410 genotyped donors of the cohort, an average of about 240,000 unique TCR beta nucleotide sequences was sequenced per donor, of which approximately 18% were non-productive. Donor age, sex, ethnicity and CMV serostatus were compiled together with the repertoire data. Among the roughly 390 genotyped donors, approximately 77% belonged to the genetic ancestry cluster associated with self-reported Caucasian donors. HLA typing included class I and class II loci at four-digit resolution. Because of strong linkage in the cohort, five DR-DQ haplotypes were treated as single units for association and clustering. Rather than drawing on any new phenotypic data, the later analysis identified candidate immune exposures from TCR beta sequences and the way those sequences occurred across donors. In a later genetic analysis, genome-wide SNP genotypes for about three fifths of the 666 donors were used, and that subset was treated as a discovery cohort. High-throughput TCR immunosequencing, statistical association of individual TCRs with disease status, and machine learning were combined to predict cytomegalovirus infection status.

The cohort consisted of 600 or so healthy bone marrow donors. At the time of sampling, every cohort member was nominally healthy, though immune exposures that went unrecorded were likely present. The donor was CMV seropositive and belonged to the group of about 290 seropositive cohort members. A peripheral blood sample was provided by each donor, and peripheral blood mononuclear cells were used for TCR beta sequencing. Genomic DNA was extracted from the blood cell samples with the Qiagen DNeasy Blood Extraction Kit. As for this clone: Its antigen specificity is not known. Base qualities are missing; no much larger clone stands one base away.

The CDR3, cysteine through phenylalanine, is 14 amino acids long. Of all the DNA, just the CDR3 is kept, 42 bases in frame from base 1. V drops 3 bases and J drops 6 bases, leaving 14 bases in between. CDR1 is given as MNHNS and CDR2 as SASEGT, both from the germline V gene. Libraries came from the immunoSEQ multiplex PCR assay. A mixture of 60 forward primers for TCR Vbeta segments and 13 reverse primers for TCR Jbeta segments was used in the multiplex PCR. A multiplex PCR assay on genomic DNA amplified the CDR3 region of rearranged TCR beta genes. The amplified TCR beta libraries were sequenced on the Illumina HiSeq System as 87-base-pair reads. The original methods were these. A later analysis counted about 80 million unique TCR beta chains across the 666 repertoires, and roughly 9.9 million of these chains were shared by at least two donors. A nearest-neighbor algorithm error-corrected the raw reads and collapsed the reads into unique sequences, merging closely related sequences to remove PCR and sequencing errors. Alignment of CDR3 sequences to IMGT reference sequences was used to assign V, D and J gene segments. For a sequence to be retained, a match of at least six nucleotides was required to both a V gene segment and a J gene segment. Rearrangements were classified as productive when the CDR3 lacked stop codons and remained in frame with V and J, and all other rearrangements were classified as non-productive. CDR3 was defined according to IMGT convention as the region running from the second conserved V-encoded cysteine to the conserved J-encoded phenylalanine. In an earlier analysis of more than 550 of the donors, sequences lacking an unambiguous match to a single V gene segment were excluded. In an earlier analysis of approximately 610 of the donors, V segments were called functional above 56.7% productive rearrangements and were called segregating when the between-donor standard deviation exceeded 5%. A statistical classification framework was built to diagnose cytomegalovirus status from the catalog of TCR beta chain sequences. A later analysis assigned V and J genes by comparing TCR nucleotide sequences with IMGT/GENE-DB human TR gene sequences. Using the TCRdist pipeline, a later analysis assigned CDR3 sequences along with most-parsimonious VDJ recombination scenarios. A later analysis defined each TCR beta chain by its CDR3 amino acid sequence plus V-gene family, and excluded reads lacking a unique V-gene family. As a way to deal with suspected cross-contamination and a sequencing artifact, a later analysis dropped approximately 590 nucleotide sequences that were highly shared and had low generation probability. For each public chain, a later analysis derived a clonal expansion index from normalized ranks of inferred template counts within each repertoire. A later analysis computed generation probabilities with a VDJ recombination model fitted to out-of-frame rearrangements, and checked the results against IGoR. A later analysis scored TCR-TCR, TCR-HLA and TCR-CMV co-occurrence with hypergeometric tests, applying a repertoire-size bias correction to TCR pairs. False discovery rates were estimated in a later analysis by permuting HLA or CMV assignments 20 times. A later analysis grouped co-occurring TCRs with DBSCAN, adding TCRdist sequence similarity when clustering within HLA-allele-positive subsets. Co-occurrence clustering excluded repertoires with fewer than 30,000 or more than 120,000 public chains, plus five with anomalous nucleotide sharing. TCRdb's version of the immuneACCESS table is confined to in-frame rearrangements and falls short of the full clone set. An unresolved V gene accounts for under half of the shortfall where checked; the remainder is of unknown origin. The V and J calls and clone size come from that table; D and trimming were worked out from the DNA. The sample table holds roughly 150,000 clones, of which around four fifths were seen once. Of the sample, roughly 9.7% is held by the ten largest clones.

The paper's findings and limits, for the study overall: Several of the top co-occurrence clusters appeared to be linked to parvovirus B19, influenza, CMV and Epstein-Barr virus, according to a later analysis. Broadly in line with IMGT annotations, most TCR beta V segments showed up in productive rearrangements about 90% or about 30% of the time in an earlier analysis of several hundred of the donors. In a later analysis, TCR association rates were found to vary across HLA loci, with the most associated TCRs seen for DRB1 alleles and the fewest for HLA-C alleles. HLA typing was unavailable for some donors at each locus, so association tests used only the typed subset. A group of highly shared sequence variants was considered likely to be a technical artifact of the sequencing pipeline. Sequencing depth was assumed to be roughly uniform across donors in the presence/absence analyses, though that assumption may not hold. Some IMGT-functional V segments, including TRBV6-2 and TRBV6-3, could not be distinguished by the 87-base-pair reads and were therefore excluded. A later analysis found that HLA-associated TCR beta chains were more clonally expanded and had lower generation probabilities than equally common non-associated chains. Only TCR beta chains were sequenced in this cohort, and the absence of alpha or paired-chain data limited detectable features. An association between a missense DCLRE1C variant and V-gene and J-gene trimming of TCR beta chains was found in a later genetic analysis and replicated in an independent cohort. The authors suggested that the approach could potentially be extended to other disease states and immunological phenotypes. In vitro tests confirmed that a few of the cytomegalovirus-associated TCR beta chains recognize cytomegalovirus antigens. Most CMV-associated TCR beta chains appeared to be HLA-restricted in a later analysis, and the HLA associations seemed to be driven largely by CMV exposure. Compared with the 666-donor mean, donors in an Asian-associated ancestry cluster had fewer N-insertions in productive TCRs, according to a later genetic analysis. While some public TCRs were present in many individuals, most TCR sequences turned up only very rarely across donors. CMV serostatus was the only immune exposure information available for the cohort. A further reported finding was that TCR beta sequences accurately predicted the HLA-A and HLA-B alleles for most subjects in the first cohort. Strong co-occurrence of HLA alleles, especially DR and DQ, made assigning TCR associations to individual alleles difficult. The earlier analysis of around 600 of the donors excluded about 16 rarely observed V segments, including chromosome 9 orphons, because counts were too low. A later analysis associated 15,000 to 20,000 TCR beta sequences with specific HLA alleles at a false discovery rate of 0.05. Cytomegalovirus status was reported to be diagnosed by the classifier with high specificity and sensitivity in both the original and validation cohorts. Linkage disequilibrium might explain the correlated functional status among segregating V segments, but an unknown experimental factor could not be excluded. The study gave a list of 150 to 200 TCR beta chains associated with cytomegalovirus.

This receptor chain uses TRBV6-1 and TRBJ1-1; there is no confident call for the D gene. The source of this sequence is a man younger than 30 in good health and CMV-seropositive. The source material was PBMCs. The sequenced DNA is TGTGCCAGCAGTGATCTGGGTAGCGACGCTGAAGCTTTCTTT. It specifies CASSDLGSDAEAFF.